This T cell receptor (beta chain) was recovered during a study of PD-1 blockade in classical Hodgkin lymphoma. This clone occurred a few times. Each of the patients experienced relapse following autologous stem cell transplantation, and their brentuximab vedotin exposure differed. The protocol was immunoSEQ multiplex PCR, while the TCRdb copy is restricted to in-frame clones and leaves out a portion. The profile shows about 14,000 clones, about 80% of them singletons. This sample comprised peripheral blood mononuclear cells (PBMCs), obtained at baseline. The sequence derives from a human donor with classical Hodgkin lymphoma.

CDR3 sequence (DNA): TGTGCCAGCAGTGAACAGGGTGGGTACCGGCCCCAGCATTTT. Its protein product is CASSEQGGYRPQHF. The chain is built from TRBV2 and TRBJ1-5; D is perhaps TRBD1 (5 bases). CDR3 length equals 14 residues. CDR1 is SNHLY, CDR2 FYNNEI, per germline. Trimming cost V 2 bases and J 9 bases, with 14 bases left between them.